The source of this TCR beta chain is a study of cytomegalovirus exposure and HLA in healthy donors. At the level of the study: A later analysis reported the same platform for the 100 to 150 validation repertoires and the 666 first-cohort repertoires.

The donors were members of the validation cohort, which comprised roughly 120 subjects and was separate from the first cohort of roughly 700 subjects. Overall study results and limits: Among the CMV-associated chains, a few were confirmed in vitro as specific for CMV antigens.

Note on this clone: What it binds is not known.

The CDR3 length is 17 residues. The repertoire was sequenced with immunoSEQ multiplex PCR; TCRdb's copy has only in-frame clones and lacks some. The table has about 240,000 clones, around nine tenths seen once. The gene calls are TRBV21-1 and TRBJ2-7; TRBD2 is the table's D call, not checked against the DNA. TRBV21-1 is assigned pseudogene status. The TCR sequence derives from a young man in good health and CMV-seronegative. The sample comprised PBMCs. The CDR3 sequence is CASSKVTLAGERYEQYF. The CDR3 DNA follows: TGTGCCAGCAGCAAAGTTACACTAGCGGGCGAGCGCTACGAGCAGTACTTC.